This section outlines one T cell receptor (beta chain) sequence together with its context. Its antigen has not been determined. Base qualities are missing; no much larger clone stands one base away. The entry originates in a study of human T cells and chemical hapten exposure (dated by TCRdb to the early 2020s). In the study overall: For sensitization, 2% DPC in acetone was applied to a roughly 2 cm by roughly 2 cm area of upper inner arm skin. Blood samples were taken from patients before sensitization (week 0) and then at 2, 6 and about 24 weeks after DPC sensitization. Some 29 alopecia patients provided blood for TCR sequencing at one to four time points (pre-sensitization, 2, 6 and 24 weeks). Throughout the study period of 20 to 30 weeks, patients also received therapeutic DPC doses to the scalp every week. This study followed changes in the peripheral blood TCR repertoire in vivo during primary and secondary sensitization of alopecia patients to the hapten diphenylcyclopropenone (DPC). Libraries were pooled for sequencing, and variation in per-sample TCR yields was attributed mainly to small differences in library volumes within the pool. The mostly female patient cohort included alopecia areata with under or over 50% scalp involvement, alopecia totalis and alopecia universalis. Patch tests used Finn chambers with 0.01% DPC on the upper back, scored after 6 days by International Contact Dermatitis Research Group standards. Overall study results and their limits: No change with DPC sensitization was found in the number of TCRs above 1 in 1000 frequency, and no evidence of global repertoire structure alterations was found. Alopecia, a presumed autoimmune disease, was present in all patients, so the immune response of the patients might differ from that of healthy individuals. Patch test score correlated positively with the number of PT1 expanded TCRs, reaching significance at thresholds 8, 16 and 32 but not at 4. Significantly more large CDR3 similarity clusters were formed by expanded TCRs than by pre-sensitization or healthy control sets, consistent with antigen-driven responses. After repeated subsampling, the strength of the expansion versus patch-test correlation and the threshold at which it became significant changed.

The time point label on this specimen signifies: pre-sensitization, week 0. Read against the paper, the sample's treatment or condition label means: therapeutic diphenylcyclopropenone sensitization with weekly scalp DPC. Blood at each patch-test visit was drawn before the patch test was applied. Eligible patients were aged 18 to 70, diagnosed with alopecia, deemed suitable for DPC therapy, and excluded if pregnant. Total RNA was extracted from unfractionated whole blood collected in Tempus Blood RNA tubes. The library was generated by RACE. Instrument on record: NextSeq 500. During library preparation, unique molecular identifiers were attached to individual cDNA molecules so that TCRs could be counted in a quantitative, reproducible way. Each blood RNA sample was used to sequence both TCR alpha and TCR beta chains. From the authors' description of their analysis: A median of approximately 100,000 TCRs per sample was observed, with a range of about 20,000 to 750,000. The Decombinator software suite was used to annotate V, J and CDR3 in the TCR reads. Every sample was subsampled to the same number of TCRs (28,000) for the PS versus PT1 abundance plots. Expanded TCRs were defined as absent before sensitization and observed at least eight times at the 2-week time point. TCRdb handled the public reads itself, with Q25 trimming in fastp and clone calling in MiXCR, and kept productive beta chains. Records with the same CDR3 protein are collapsed into one entry carrying the most frequent genes and DNA. For this entry, the V and J calls and clone size follow TCRdb and not the study's own pipeline. Counted in this sample were around 300,000 distinct CDR3 sequences; 5% to 6.5% of them appeared once. Jointly, the top ten make up about 8.7% of the sample.

The CDR3 starts with the cysteine, ends with the phenylalanine, and has 15 residues. Of the read, only the CDR3 DNA is kept; its 45 bases are in frame from base 1. For CDR1 and CDR2, the germline V gene (reference sequence) lists LGHDT and YNNKEL. V trim: 1 base; J trim: 4 bases; unmatched bases: 4. Sequenced material: whole blood, taken in connection with sensitization to the hapten diphenylcyclopropenone (DPC). This clonotype was sampled from a woman under 30 with alopecia areata. Some clones in this sample may be carry-over from other donors' samples. The rearranged chain carries TRBV3-1 and TRBJ2-3, with 8 middle bases fitting TRBD2. The CDR3 region has the sequence CASSQGLAGSDTQYF. The DNA sequence follows: TGTGCCAGCAGCCAAGGCTTAGCGGGGTCAGATACGCAGTATTTT.